The 28 T cell receptor beta chains given below trace back to one sample, sequenced in a study of blood T cell repertoires in COVID-19. Produced via immunoSEQ multiplex PCR; TCRdb's table is partial and in-frame only. Among more than 150,000 clones listed, around 86% were seen once. Sequencing was done on a sample of peripheral blood. Receptors originate from a man in his sixties with COVID-19, enrolled during active disease.

This clone was counted once. V and J are TRBV27 and TRBJ1-1, with 9 bases that match TRBD1. This CDR3 spans 14 amino acids. Germline trimming cut 5 bases from V and 11 bases from J; bases unmatched to any gene: 12. CDR1 is MNHEY and CDR2 is SMNVEV in the germline V gene (reference sequence). CDR3 coding DNA: TGTGCCAGCAGTCGAAGTCAACAGGGGGCAGGGGCTTTCTTT. Its protein product is CASSRSQQGAGAFF.

The chain has TRBV27 and TRBJ1-1, with a tentative D call TRBD1 (5 bases). The V gene lost 1 base and the J gene lost 7 bases, with 16 bases spanning the gap. The length of the CDR3 is 15 residues. Looked up from germline, CDR1 is MNHEY and CDR2 is SMNVEV (reference sequence). The CDR3 DNA sequence: TGTGCCAGCAGTTTATTTGCAGGGTTCGACCTTGAAGCTTTCTTT. As protein: CASSLFAGFDLEAFF.

V and J are TRBV2 and TRBJ1-1; D is unclear. The CDR3 spans 15 residues. Germline V lookup: CDR1 SNHLY, CDR2 FYNNEI. V was pared by 7 bases and J by 2 bases, with 17 bases between. The CDR3 region has the DNA TGTGCCAGCACCCCCGCCCCCGGTGTCAACACTGAAGCTTTCTTT. Amino acid sequence: CASTPAPGVNTEAFF. Full variable domain (rest looked up from reference TRBV2 and TRBJ1-1): EPEVTQTPSHQVTQMGQEVILRCVPISNHLYFYWYRQILGQKVEFLVSFYNNEISEKSEIFDDQFSVERPDGSNFTLKIRSTKLEDSAMYFCASTPAPGVNTEAFFGQGTRLTVV.

The chain uses TRBV7-2 and TRBJ2-5; no reliable D call. Germline V gene data show CDR1 as SGHTA and CDR2 as FQGNSA. The CDR3 loop spans 14 amino acids. Trimming shortened V by 6 bases and J by 2 bases, and 13 bases separated the two germline ends. The CDR3 spells CASRFIPTQETQYF. In DNA, the CDR3 is TGTGCCAGCAGGTTCATACCAACACAAGAGACCCAGTACTTC.

The V and J genes are TRBV7-9 and TRBJ2-2; D is unclear. The length of the CDR3 is 17 residues. CDR1 SEHNR and CDR2 FQNEAQ come from the germline V gene (reference sequence). Trimming took 5 bases from V and 5 from J, leaving 21 bases between them. The CDR3 DNA follows: TGTGCCAGCAGCCCCCCTCCCCGGTTTGATCGGACCGGGGAGCTGTTTTTT. Translation gives CASSPPPRFDRTGELFF.

This clone has a handful of counts. The V call is TRBV27, the J call TRBJ2-7; TRBD1 might be the D (5 bases). The CDR3 length is 14 residues. Germline values: CDR1 MNHEY, CDR2 SMNVEV (reference sequence). The ends were cut back, 1 base at V and 3 bases at J, with 10 bases in the middle. CDR3 loop: CASSLFGQGYEQYF. The CDR3 bases are TGTGCCAGCAGTTTATTCGGTCAGGGCTACGAGCAGTACTTC.

This sequence joins TRBV9 and TRBJ2-7; D is possibly TRBD1 (5 bases). V was clipped by 4 bases and J by 4 bases, with 12 bases between them. Germline loops: CDR1 SGDLS, CDR2 YYNGEE. The CDR3 runs 13 residues. The DNA of the CDR3 is TGTGCCAGCAGCCCCCCAGGGTTATACGAGCAGTACTTC. It codes for CASSPPGLYEQYF.

This clone appeared a few times. V gene TRBV9 combines with J gene TRBJ1-6, with a possible D match to TRBD1 (6 bases). The CDR3 is 14 amino acids. CDR1 SGDLS and CDR2 YYNGEE come from the germline V gene. Trimming shortened V by 4 bases and J by 10 bases, and 15 bases separated the two germline ends. Here the CDR3 reads CASSPRQESSPLHF. The CDR3 DNA reads as TGTGCCAGCAGCCCTCGACAGGAGTCCTCACCCCTCCACTTT.

The chain combines TRBV24-1 with TRBJ2-5; 9 bases are shared with TRBD2. The CDR3 sequence is 13 residues long. Germline V gene lookup returns CDR1 KGHDR and CDR2 SFDVKD. V dropped 7 bases and J dropped 5; count of bases not matched to a gene: 4. CDR3 sequence (DNA): TGTGCCACCAGCGCGGGAGGGTTGGAGACCCAGTACTTC. Protein: CATSAGGLETQYF.

The chain has TRBV6-5 and TRBJ1-1, with no clear D. The CDR3 contains 15 residues. Germline CDR1 MNHEY, CDR2 SVGAGI. Trimming pared 0 bases from V and 2 bases from J, leaving 10 bases between. The CDR3: CASSYSTHSNTEAFF. CDR3 coding DNA: TGTGCCAGCAGTTACTCGACCCACAGTAACACTGAAGCTTTCTTT.

V and J are TRBV2 and TRBJ1-4, with D perhaps TRBD1 (5 bases). V was clipped by 5 bases and J by 5 bases, with 12 bases between them. Germline loops: CDR1 SNHLY, CDR2 FYNNEI. The CDR3 loop spans 14 amino acids. The CDR3 DNA sequence: TGTGCCAGCAGTAGGGGACTCCTGAATGAAAAACTGTTTTTT. This gives the protein CASSRGLLNEKLFF. The full variable domain, in which reference TRBV2 and TRBJ1-4 provide the parts outside the CDR3, is EPEVTQTPSHQVTQMGQEVILRCVPISNHLYFYWYRQILGQKVEFLVSFYNNEISEKSEIFDDQFSVERPDGSNFTLKIRSTKLEDSAMYFCASSRGLLNEKLFFGSGTQLSVL.

The chain carries TRBV19 and TRBJ2-6; TRBD2 is a possible D gene (6 bases). The CDR3 is 14 residues long. CDR1 and CDR2 from the germline V gene are LNHDA and SQIVND (reference sequence). V dropped 4 bases and J dropped 4 bases, with 8 bases sitting between them. The CDR3 nucleotides read TGTGCCAGTAGTAGCGGGGTGGGGGCCAACGTCCTGACTTTC. This sequence encodes CASSSGVGANVLTF. The complete variable domain, with remaining parts taken from reference TRBV19 and TRBJ2-6, reads DGGITQSPKYLFRKEGQNVTLSCEQNLNHDAMYWYRQDPGQGLRLIYYSQIVNDFQKGDIAEGYSVSREKKESFPLTVTSAQKNPTAFYLCASSSGVGANVLTFGAGSRLTVL.

The chain combines TRBV6-5 with TRBJ1-2; 10 bases align to TRBD1. Germline CDR1 and CDR2: MNHEY and SVGAGI. Trimming took 4 bases from V and 5 from J; bases not matched to a gene: 7. CDR3 length: 15 amino acids. CDR3 region: CASSSRQGALYGYTF. The DNA for the CDR3 is TGTGCCAGCAGTTCCCGACAGGGGGCTTTGTATGGCTACACCTTC.

This chain connects TRBV30 to TRBJ1-2, with D possibly matching TRBD1 (5 bases). Between the trimmed V and J ends, which lost 2 bases and 7 bases, there was a span of 8 bases. This CDR3 has 11 residues. Looked up from germline, CDR1 is GTSNPN and CDR2 is SVGIG (reference sequence). The CDR3 DNA sequence: TGTGCCTGGAGTCTAGGGGTTGGCTACACCTTC. It translates to CAWSLGVGYTF.

This chain joins TRBV27 and TRBJ2-5; 7 bases align to TRBD2. The V gene's germline CDR1 is MNHEY and CDR2 SMNVEV (reference sequence). The CDR3 is 14 residues long. Trimming removed 3 bases from V and 5 bases from J; junction bases left unmatched: 6. The CDR3 here is CASSFRGVAETQYF. CDR3 bases: TGTGCCAGCAGTTTTCGGGGGGTGGCGGAGACCCAGTACTTC.

This rearrangement joins TRBV24-1 to TRBJ1-1; maybe TRBD1 (6 bases). The CDR3 runs to 14 residues. CDR1 and CDR2 from the germline V gene are KGHDR and SFDVKD. Trimming cost V 3 bases and J 8 bases, with 15 bases left between them. CDR3 sequence reads: CATSDAGTSSEAFF. CDR3 bases: TGTGCCACCAGTGATGCCGGGACAAGCTCCGAAGCTTTCTTT.

The chain combines TRBV7-2 with TRBJ2-7, with 10 bases fitting TRBD1. CDR3 size: 18 residues. J gave up 5 bases and V 4 bases, and 17 bases lay outside the gene matches. CDR1 and CDR2 from the germline V gene are SGHTA and FQGNSA. The CDR3 DNA reads as TGTGCCAGCAGCTCACCTCCCGGGACAGGGGCTTTTATCGACGAGCAGTACTTC. The encoded protein is CASSSPPGTGAFIDEQYF.

The CDR3 loop reads CASSLSFQARGQPQHF. The CDR3 bases are TGTGCCAGCAGTTTATCGTTCCAGGCCCGAGGGCAGCCCCAGCATTTT. The chain recombines TRBV27 with TRBJ1-5; D remains ambiguous. Trimming pared 0 bases from V and 7 bases from J, leaving 16 bases between. The germline CDR1 and CDR2 sequences are MNHEY and SMNVEV (reference sequence). CDR3 length: 16 amino acids.

The rearrangement links TRBV30 to TRBJ1-1; possibly TRBD1 for D (5 bases). This CDR3 is built from 13 residues. Germline CDR1 GTSNPN, CDR2 SVGIG (reference sequence). V dropped 3 bases and J dropped 7 bases, with 15 bases sitting between them. CDR3 bases: TGTGCCTGGAGCAGACAGCAGGGAAGTGAAGCTTTCTTT. Encoded protein: CAWSRQQGSEAFF.

CDR3 nucleotide sequence: TGTGCCAGCAGCCCCGAGCGGACAGCGTCTGGCAATCAGCCCCAGCATTTT. This encodes CASSPERTASGNQPQHF. This chain joins TRBV7-8 and TRBJ1-5; D might be TRBD1 (6 bases). CDR3 length: 17 residues. Per the germline V gene, CDR1 is SGHVS and CDR2 is FQNEAQ. Trimming pared 5 bases from V and 2 bases from J, leaving 19 bases between.

This chain connects TRBV15 to TRBJ1-4, with D uncertain. CDR1 is LNHNV, CDR2 YYDKDF, per germline (reference sequence). The CDR3 runs to 16 residues. The V end was cut by 0 bases, the J end by 0 bases, with 8 bases between. The CDR3 DNA sequence: TGTGCCACCAGCAGAGAACAGCCAGCAACTAATGAAAAACTGTTTTTT. As protein: CATSREQPATNEKLFF.

The chain joins TRBV7-2 to TRBJ1-5; 9 bases fit TRBD1. This CDR3 has 14 residues. The ends lost 3 bases at V and 6 bases at J; junction bases unmatched: 3. Germline V lookup: CDR1 SGHTA, CDR2 FQGNSA. The CDR3 coding sequence is TGTGCCAGCAGCTTGGGACAGGGTACTCAGCCCCAGCATTTT. Translation gives CASSLGQGTQPQHF.

V is TRBV7-6 and J is TRBJ1-3; D is ambiguous. This CDR3 region has 13 residues. Trimming shortened V by 5 bases and J by 2 bases, and 7 bases separated the two germline ends. Germline values: CDR1 SGHVS, CDR2 FNYEAQ. The DNA of the CDR3 is TGTGCCAGCAGCCCACAAGCTGGAAACACCATATATTTT. Protein product: CASSPQAGNTIYF.

The chain has TRBV15 and TRBJ1-5, with D maybe TRBD1 (6 bases). CDR3 length equals 14 residues. Germline assignment: CDR1 LNHNV and CDR2 YYDKDF (reference sequence). V lost 2 bases to trimming and J lost 8 bases, with 13 bases between them. CDR3 bases: TGTGCCACCAGCAGAAGGACGACAGGAGAGCCCCAGCATTTT. Translated: CATSRRTTGEPQHF. The full variable domain, rest sourced from reference TRBV15 and TRBJ1-5, is DAMVIQNPRYQVTQFGKPVTLSCSQTLNHNVMYWYQQKSSQAPKLLFHYYDKDFNNEADTPDNFQSRRPNTSFCFLDIRSPGLGDTAMYLCATSRRTTGEPQHFGDGTRLSIL.

The chain recombines TRBV6-8 with TRBJ2-5; D perhaps matches TRBD2 (6 bases). Germline CDR1 reads MNHGY; CDR2 reads SAAAGT. CDR3 length: 14 residues. Trimming removed 6 bases from V and 5 bases from J, with 16 bases in between. Here the CDR3 DNA reads TGTGCCAGCAGCCGACTAGTGTCTGAGGAGACCCAGTACTTC. Translating gives CASSRLVSEETQYF.

A single count supports this clone. V usage is TRBV4-3 and J usage is TRBJ1-1; possibly TRBD1 for D (5 bases). The CDR3 spans 14 residues. V lost 4 bases, J lost 1 base, and 10 bases lay in between. Germline values: CDR1 LGHNA, CDR2 YSLEER. The CDR3 is CASSRTTGNTEAFF. In DNA form, the CDR3 reads TGCGCCAGCAGCCGGACAACAGGGAACACTGAAGCTTTCTTT.

The J gene is TRBJ1-4, the V gene TRBV11-2; D gene uncertain. Germline-derived CDR1 and CDR2 are SGHAT and FQNNGV. The CDR3 spans 12 residues. Trimming shortened V by 5 bases and J by 6 bases, and 7 bases separated the two germline ends. CDR3 amino acids: CASSPSDEKLFF. For the CDR3, the DNA is TGTGCCAGCAGCCCTTCGGATGAAAAACTGTTTTTT.

The chain combines TRBV7-2 with TRBJ2-3, with D uncertain. In germline, CDR1 is SGHTA, CDR2 FQGNSA. The CDR3 consists of 14 residues. V lost 3 bases to trimming and J lost 1 base, with 8 bases between them. Here the CDR3 DNA reads TGTGCCAGCAGCTTGAGCCGGGGCACAGATACGCAGTATTTT. It specifies CASSLSRGTDTQYF.